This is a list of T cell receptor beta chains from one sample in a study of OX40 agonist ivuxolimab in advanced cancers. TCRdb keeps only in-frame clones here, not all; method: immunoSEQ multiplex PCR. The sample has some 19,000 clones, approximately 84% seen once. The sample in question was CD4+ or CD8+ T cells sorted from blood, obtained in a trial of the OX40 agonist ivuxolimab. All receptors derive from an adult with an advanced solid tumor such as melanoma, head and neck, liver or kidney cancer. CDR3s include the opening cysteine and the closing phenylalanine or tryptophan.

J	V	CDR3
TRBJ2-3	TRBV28	CASSAAAWWWTDTQYF
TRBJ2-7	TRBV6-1	CASNPRLGGSYEQYF
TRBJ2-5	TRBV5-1	CASSFSRGLAGQETQYF
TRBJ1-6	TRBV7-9	CASSATGAPLHF
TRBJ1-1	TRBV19	CASSIWRGAFF
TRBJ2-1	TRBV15	CATSRAHTGLPYNEQFF
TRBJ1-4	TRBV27	CASSLTPVATNEKLFF
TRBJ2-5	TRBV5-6	CASTKTSEIQETQYF
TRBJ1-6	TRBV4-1	CASRAWASTYNSPLHF
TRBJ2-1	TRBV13	CASSPPGLARKNEQFF
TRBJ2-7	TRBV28	CASSTDRGGSDEQYF
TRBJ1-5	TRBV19	CASSFGAGGNQPQHF
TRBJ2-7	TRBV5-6	CASSPLVRVQGYEQYF
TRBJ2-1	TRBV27	CASSEGLAGGSEQFF
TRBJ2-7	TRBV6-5	CASSDYMRYEQYF
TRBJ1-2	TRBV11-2	CASSLGDYGYTF
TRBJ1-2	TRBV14	CASSQDDLGQGGTDYGYTF
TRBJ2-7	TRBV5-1	CASSQPFEAYEQYF
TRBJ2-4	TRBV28	CASSLTRELENIQYF
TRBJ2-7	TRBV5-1	CASSLDARAINEQYF
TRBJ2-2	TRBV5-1	CASSLSGELFF
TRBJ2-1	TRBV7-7	CASSLIPTEYNEQFF
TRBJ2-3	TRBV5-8	CASRRTRQGPDTQYF
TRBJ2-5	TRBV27	CASSLIEGQTQYF
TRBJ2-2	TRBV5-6	CASSWEGQGYTGELFF
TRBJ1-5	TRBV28	CASIDYRDNSNQPQHF
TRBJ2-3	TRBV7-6	CASSLRVDFFTSTDTQYF
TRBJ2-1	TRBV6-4	CASSDPRENEQFF
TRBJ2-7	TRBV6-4	CASRVGRDRRYSISYEQYF
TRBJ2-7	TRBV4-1	CASSQDMGQGAYEQYF
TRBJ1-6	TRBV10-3	CAISDAEIHYNSPLHF
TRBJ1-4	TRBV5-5	CASSRQIANEKLFF
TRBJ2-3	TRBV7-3	CASSLIGSSTDTQYF
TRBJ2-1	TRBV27	CASSIRTGGYNEQFF
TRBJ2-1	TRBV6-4	CASRRLAYEQFF
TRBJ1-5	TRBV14	CASSQGGDQPQHF
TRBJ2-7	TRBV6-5	CASNQQGGSYEQYF
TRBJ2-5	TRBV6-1	CASSDVYRAQETQYF
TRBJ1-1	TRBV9	CASSVGGGYDEAFF
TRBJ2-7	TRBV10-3	CAINGISSYEQYF
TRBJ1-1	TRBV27	CASSLDFTGNTEAFF
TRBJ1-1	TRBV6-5	CASSHQGMYAEAFF
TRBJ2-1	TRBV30	CAWSGLAGGYRDEQFF
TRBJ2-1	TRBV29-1	CSVAPDMSSYNEQFF
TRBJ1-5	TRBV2	CASSEGSAGNQPQHF
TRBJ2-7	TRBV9	CASSGTASYEQYF